The text below deals with one TCR beta chain. Its antigen remains unidentified. Despite likely unrecorded immune exposures, the donors were nominally healthy at the time of sampling. The sample belongs to a study of cytomegalovirus exposure and HLA in healthy donors. Study context: Samples from HLA-typed donors yielded about 85 million unique TCRs in an early data release.

Trimming took 6 bases from V and 0 from J, leaving 9 bases between them. The CDR3 sequence is 13 residues long. Germline V gives CDR1 LNHDA, CDR2 SQIVND (reference sequence). The PCR had 60 Vbeta and 13 Jbeta primers. TCRdb's table, derived via immunoSEQ multiplex PCR, lists solely in-frame clones and lacks some. The table has some 140,000 clones, around 79% seen once; the top ten hold 3% to 3.5%. Study-level points and caveats: Some highly shared sequence variants likely arose as a pipeline artifact. Donors belonging to an Asian-associated ancestry cluster reportedly showed fewer N-insertions in productive TCRs than the roughly 670-donor mean, according to what a later analysis found.

Sequences were obtained from PBMCs. The sequence was obtained from a female donor in good health and CMV-seronegative. This rearrangement joins TRBV19 to TRBJ2-7, with D possibly matching TRBD2 (6 bases). CDR3 DNA sequence: TGTGCCAGTAGCTTCGGGGGCTCCTACGAGCAGTACTTC. Encoded protein: CASSFGGSYEQYF.